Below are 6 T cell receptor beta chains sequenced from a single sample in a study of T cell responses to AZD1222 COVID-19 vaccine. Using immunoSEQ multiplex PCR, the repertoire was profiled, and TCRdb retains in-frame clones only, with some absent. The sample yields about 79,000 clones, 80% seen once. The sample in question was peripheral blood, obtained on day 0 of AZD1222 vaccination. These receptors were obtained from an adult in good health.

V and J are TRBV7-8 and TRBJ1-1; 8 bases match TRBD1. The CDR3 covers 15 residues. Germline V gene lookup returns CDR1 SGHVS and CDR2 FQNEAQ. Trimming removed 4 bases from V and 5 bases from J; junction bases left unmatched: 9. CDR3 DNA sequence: TGTGCCAGCAGCTCCCAGGGGGCGCCGGGGACTGAAGCTTTCTTT. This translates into CASSSQGAPGTEAFF. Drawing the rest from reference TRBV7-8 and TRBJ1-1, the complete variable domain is GAGVSQSPRYKVAKRGQDVALRCDPISGHVSLFWYQQALGQGPEFLTYFQNEAQLDKSGLPSDRFFAERPEGSVSTLKIQRTQQEDSAVYLCASSSQGAPGTEAFFGQGTRLTVV.

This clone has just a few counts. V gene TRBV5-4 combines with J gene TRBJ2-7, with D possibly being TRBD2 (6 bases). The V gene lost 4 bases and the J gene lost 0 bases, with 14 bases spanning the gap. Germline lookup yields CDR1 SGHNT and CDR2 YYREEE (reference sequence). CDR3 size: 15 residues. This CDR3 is CASSARVGSSYEQYF. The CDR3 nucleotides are TGTGCCAGCAGCGCCAGGGTCGGGAGCTCCTACGAGCAGTACTTC.

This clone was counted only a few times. In nucleotides, the CDR3 is TGTGCCAGCAGCTTAGGAGGAATCTCCTACGAGCAGTACTTC. Amino acids: CASSLGGISYEQYF. The chain uses TRBV7-2 and TRBJ2-7; D unresolved. Germline V gives CDR1 SGHTA, CDR2 FQGNSA. CDR3 length: 14 amino acids. V was cut by 1 base and J by 0 bases, with 7 bases left in between.

DNA of the CDR3: TGTGCCTGGAGTCCCCGAGTGAACACTGAAGCTTTCTTT. Amino acids: CAWSPRVNTEAFF. This rearrangement joins TRBV30 to TRBJ1-1; D not certain. The CDR3 is made up of 13 amino acids. V dropped 2 bases and J dropped 0 bases, with 7 bases sitting between them. Germline CDR1 and CDR2: GTSNPN and SVGIG (reference sequence).

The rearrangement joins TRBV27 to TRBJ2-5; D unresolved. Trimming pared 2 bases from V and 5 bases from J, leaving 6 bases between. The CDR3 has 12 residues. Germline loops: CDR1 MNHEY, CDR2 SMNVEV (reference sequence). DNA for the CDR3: TGTGCCAGCAGTTTAGAAAGCGAGACCCAGTACTTC. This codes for CASSLESETQYF.

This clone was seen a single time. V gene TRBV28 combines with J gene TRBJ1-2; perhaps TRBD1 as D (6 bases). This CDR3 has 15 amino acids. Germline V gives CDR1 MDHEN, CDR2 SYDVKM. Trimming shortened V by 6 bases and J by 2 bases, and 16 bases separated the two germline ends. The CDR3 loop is CASSPGLRGNYGYTF. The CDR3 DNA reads TGTGCCAGCAGCCCAGGACTGAGGGGGAACTATGGCTACACCTTC.